The clone carrying this T cell receptor (beta chain) was seen a few times. Its antigen is still unknown. This sample was included in a study of blood T cells in healthy people across ages. Study details: Per every two T cells, about one barcoded beta molecule was captured by template switching.

The use of a sample-barcoded 5' primer and a J-beta primer mix characterized a second PCR of roughly 6 to 12 cycles. A template-switch adaptor containing 12 random nucleotides labeled each cDNA molecule. TCRdb re-analysed the 5' RACE reads in MiXCR, keeping a single row per CDR3 protein. Among 650,000 to 800,000 distinct CDR3 sequences, roughly 44% were seen once, and the ten largest hold 15% to 25%. Study-wide results and limits: TCR beta diversity per million T cells fell roughly linearly with age.

Sequences were obtained from blood. The sequence was obtained from a man aged 55 to 69 in good health.

CDR3 sequence reads: CASSLEFDSGVSYNEQFF. The CDR3 DNA sequence: TGTGCCAGCAGCTTAGAATTTGATAGCGGGGTTTCCTACAATGAGCAGTTCTTC. The V call is TRBV11-2, the J call TRBJ2-1; TRBD2 agrees at 8 bases. Trimming cost V 0 bases and J 1 base; bases outside gene matches: 8. The CDR3 sequence is 18 residues long. Germline lookup yields CDR1 SGHAT and CDR2 FQNNGV.